These 5 T cell receptor beta chains were sequenced from one sample in a study of shared clonotypes between healthy human individuals. Clones were sequenced by immunoSEQ multiplex PCR, and TCRdb holds only the in-frame ones, with some missing. The sample lists 1.6 million or so clones, more than 95% occurring once. The source material was naive CD4+ T cells sorted from blood. Regarding subset: CD45RA+ positively selected. The receptor set was obtained from a man aged 30 to 45 in good health.

The gene calls are TRBV4-3 and TRBJ2-3; 7 bases are a match to TRBD1. CDR1 and CDR2 from the germline V gene are LGHNA and YSLEER. The length of the CDR3 is 16 residues. J was trimmed by 2 bases and V by 0 bases; bases with no gene match: 5. CDR3 region: CASSQDLGQSTDTQYF. CDR3 nucleotides: TGCGCCAGCAGCCAAGATCTGGGACAGTCCACAGATACGCAGTATTTT.

The chain combines TRBV5-1 with TRBJ2-1, with 8 bases lining up with TRBD2. Per the germline V gene, CDR1 is SGHRS and CDR2 is YFSETQ. The CDR3 consists of 15 residues. The V and J ends lost 2 bases and 7 bases, in that order; junction bases with no gene match: 8. The CDR3, as DNA: TGCGCCAGCAGCTTAAGCGGGAGCTGGGAGAATGAGCAGTTCTTC. Amino acid sequence: CASSLSGSWENEQFF.

The rearrangement uses TRBV9 and TRBJ2-2; D gene unclear. Trimming took 0 bases from V and 6 from J, leaving 6 bases between them. This CDR3 has 13 amino acids. Germline V CDR1 and CDR2: SGDLS, YYNGEE. The DNA of the CDR3 is TGTGCCAGCAGCGTAGGTCCCTCCGGGGAGCTGTTTTTT. Translation gives CASSVGPSGELFF. The variable domain in full, with the rest retrieved from reference TRBV9 and TRBJ2-2, is DSGVTQTPKHLITATGQRVTLRCSPRSGDLSVYWYQQSLDQGLQFLIQYYNGEERAKGNILERFSAQQFPDLHSELNLSSLELGDSALYFCASSVGPSGELFFGEGSRLTVL.

This clone has only one observation. The CDR3 is CASSRGQGATKAFF. The CDR3, as DNA: TGCGCCAGCAGCCGGGGACAGGGGGCGACTAAAGCTTTCTTT. This sequence joins TRBV5-1 and TRBJ1-1; 12 nucleotides align to TRBD1. J gave up 9 bases and V 4 bases, and 7 bases lay outside the gene matches. This CDR3 is built from 14 residues. Germline-derived CDR1 and CDR2 are SGHRS and YFSETQ.

CDR3 amino acids: CASSLGQPGTQYF. In DNA form, the CDR3 reads TGTGCCAGCAGCTTGGGTCAGCCCGGGACCCAGTACTTC. The V call is TRBV5-5, the J call TRBJ2-5; no definite D call. The V gene's germline CDR1 is SGHKS and CDR2 YYEKEE (reference sequence). This CDR3 comprises 13 residues. V lost 0 bases and J lost 7, with 10 bases in between.